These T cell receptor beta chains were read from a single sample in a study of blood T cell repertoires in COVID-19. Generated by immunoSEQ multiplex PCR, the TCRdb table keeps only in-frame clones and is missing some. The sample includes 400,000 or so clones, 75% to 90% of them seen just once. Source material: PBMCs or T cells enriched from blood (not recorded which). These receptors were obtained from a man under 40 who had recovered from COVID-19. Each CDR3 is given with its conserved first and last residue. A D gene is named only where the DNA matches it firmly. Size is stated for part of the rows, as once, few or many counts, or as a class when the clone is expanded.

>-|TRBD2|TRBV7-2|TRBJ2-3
TGTGCCAGCAGCTTAGGCCTAGCGGGAGGAGATACGCAGTATTTT
CASSLGLAGGDTQYF
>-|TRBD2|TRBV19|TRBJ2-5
TGTGCCAGTAGTGTGGGGACTAGCTTTCGAGAGACCCAGTACTTC
CASSVGTSFRETQYF
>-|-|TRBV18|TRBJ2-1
TGTGCCAGCTCTCCGGAGATAGCGAGCTCCTACAATGAGCAGTTCTTC
CASSPEIASSYNEQFF
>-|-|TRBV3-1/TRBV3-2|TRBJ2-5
TGTGCCAGCAGTCCTCTTGGCGAGACCCAGTACTTC
CASSPLGETQYF
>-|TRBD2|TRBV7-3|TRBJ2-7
TGTGCCAGCAGCTTAGGACTAGGCTACGAGCAGTACTTC
CASSLGLGYEQYF
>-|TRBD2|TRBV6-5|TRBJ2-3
TGTGCCTCCTCTAGCCCTGCGGGAGCTTCCGATACGCAGTATTTT
CASSSPAGASDTQYF
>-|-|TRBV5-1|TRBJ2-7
TGCGCCAGCAGCTTGTCGGGTGGAGCCTACTACGAGCAGTACTTC
CASSLSGGAYYEQYF
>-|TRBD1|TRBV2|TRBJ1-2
TGTGCCACCCAGGGACAGGGGAAAAATAACTATGGCTACACCTTC
CATQGQGKNNYGYTF
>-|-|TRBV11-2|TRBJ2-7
TGTGCCAGCAGCTTCCCTCGGGACACCAAATCCTACGAGCAGTACTTC
CASSFPRDTKSYEQYF
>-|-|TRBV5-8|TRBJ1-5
TGTGCCAGCAGCTTGGAAAGTTGGAGGGAAGGATACCAGCCCCAGCATTTT
CASSLESWREGYQPQHF
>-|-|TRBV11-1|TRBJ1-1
TGTGCCAGCAGCCCACATTTGGAGGGGAACACTGAAGCTTTCTTT
CASSPHLEGNTEAFF
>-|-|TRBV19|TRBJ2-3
TGTGCCAGTAGTGCGGAGGGCCGCTCCTTCAGCACAGATACGCAGTATTTT
CASSAEGRSFSTDTQYF
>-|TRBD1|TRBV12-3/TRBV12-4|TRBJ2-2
TGTGCCAGCAGTTTGGGACAGCCCGGGGAGCTGTTTTTT
CASSLGQPGELFF
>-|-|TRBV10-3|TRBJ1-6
TGTGCCGTATGTCGAGGTCTCGATTCACCCCTCCACTTT
CAVCRGLDSPLHF
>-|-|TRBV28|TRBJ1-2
TGTGCCAGCAGTTTAGCAGGGCGTTTCGATGGCTACACCTTC
CASSLAGRFDGYTF
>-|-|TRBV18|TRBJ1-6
TGTGCCAGCTTGGGGCAAGGGAATTCACCCCTCCACTTT
CASLGQGNSPLHF
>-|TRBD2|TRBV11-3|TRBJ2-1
TGTGCCAGCAGCCACCGGACTAGCGGGGCCCCTGAGCAGTTCTTC
CASSHRTSGAPEQFF
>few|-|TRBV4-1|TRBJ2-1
TGCGCCAGCAGCCAGGTCGACATAATCTCCTACAATGAGCAGTTCTTC
CASSQVDIISYNEQFF
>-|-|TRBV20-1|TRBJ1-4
TGCAGCCCAGTTGGTAATGAAAAACTGTTTTTT
CSPVGNEKLFF
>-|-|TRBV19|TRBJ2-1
TGTGCCAGTAATTTTCTAGTCGGCAATGAGCAGTTCTTC
CASNFLVGNEQFF
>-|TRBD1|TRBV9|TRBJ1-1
TGTGCCAGCAGCGAGGGACAGGGTTACACTGAAGCTTTCTTT
CASSEGQGYTEAFF
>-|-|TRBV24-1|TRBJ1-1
TGTGCCACCAGCGAAGGGACACTTTCAACTGAAGCTTTCTTT
CATSEGTLSTEAFF
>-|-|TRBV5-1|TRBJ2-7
TGCGCCAGCAGCGTAAGGGGGAGCCCGAGCTCCTACGAGCAGTACTTC
CASSVRGSPSSYEQYF
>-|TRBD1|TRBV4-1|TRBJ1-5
TGCGCCAGCAGCCTAGGACAGGGAGGCCAGCCCCAGCATTTT
CASSLGQGGQPQHF
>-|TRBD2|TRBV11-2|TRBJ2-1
TGTGCCAGCAGCCGGGGGGAAGGGAGAGGCAATGAGCAGTTCTTC
CASSRGEGRGNEQFF
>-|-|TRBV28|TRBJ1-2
TGTGCCAGCAGACAATCCTCCGGGAACTATGGCTACACCTTC
CASRQSSGNYGYTF
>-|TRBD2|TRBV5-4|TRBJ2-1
TGTGCCAGCAGCTGGGGGGGTAGCGGTAGCTCCTACAATGAGCAGTTCTTC
CASSWGGSGSSYNEQFF
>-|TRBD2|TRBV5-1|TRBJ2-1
TGCGCCAGCACCGACTCTAGCGGGGCCTACAATGAGCAGTTCTTC
CASTDSSGAYNEQFF